This T cell receptor (beta chain) appears in the sequencing data of a study of cytotoxic CD8 clonotypes in ibrutinib-treated CLL. Study at large: The response samples were taken once patients had been treated for a median of about 12 months, range 6 to 36.

The assay was immunoSEQ multiplex PCR, and TCRdb's table has in-frame clones only and misses some. The table records around 200,000 clones, more than 75% of them present only once. CDR3 length equals 17 residues. V dropped 3 bases and J dropped 0; count of bases not matched to a gene: 8. CDR1 is SEHNR, CDR2 FQNEAQ, per germline (reference sequence). This specimen was PBMCs, taken after 12 months of ibrutinib treatment. The rearrangement links TRBV7-9 to TRBJ2-1; the match to TRBD2 covers 7 bases. This clonotype was obtained from a human donor with chronic lymphocytic leukemia. Here the CDR3 reads CASSFPSGTSSYNEQFF. The DNA for the CDR3 is TGTGCCAGCAGCTTTCCTAGCGGAACGAGCTCCTACAATGAGCAGTTCTTC.